This TCR beta chain emerged from a study of naive and memory T cell subsets. TCR cDNA received a 3' ligated oligonucleotide that carried a UMI. Whole blood, roughly 2.5 ml, came from adult healthy volunteers. In this sample, this clonotype turned up many times. The SP2 primer and nested alpha and beta constant region primers amplified ligated cDNA in four rounds. TCRdb redid the calling of the UMI-ligation and nested PCR reads with MiXCR, one entry per CDR3 protein. Here the sample spans more than 20,000 distinct CDR3 sequences, about 5.2% being singletons. CDR1 is DFQATT, CDR2 SNEGSKA, per germline (reference sequence). This CDR3 is 17 amino acids long. Trimming stripped 3 bases from V and 0 bases from J, with 21 bases between.

This receptor was taken from an adult in good health. The chain has TRBV20-1 and TRBJ2-7; a possible D gene is TRBD2 (5 bases). The specimen sequenced was blood. CDR3 sequence reads: CSARAPKLEESSYEQYF. In DNA, the CDR3 is TGCAGTGCTAGGGCCCCCAAATTGGAGGAAAGCTCCTACGAGCAGTACTTC.